The rows below give T cell receptor beta chains drawn from one sample of a study of shared clonotypes between healthy human individuals. Repertoires were generated with immunoSEQ multiplex PCR, while TCRdb's copy carries only in-frame clones and drops some. Of around 620,000 clones in the sample, 85% to 95% were seen once. The specimen sequenced was naive CD8+ T cells sorted from blood. The receptor source for this set is a woman in her 30s in good health. CDR3s leave out the opening cysteine and the closing phenylalanine or tryptophan. The order of the fields is clone size, D gene, V gene, J gene, CDR3 protein. The D gene is left open where the match is weak. Clone size, where shown, is once, few, many, or a class for clones that have expanded.

size: NA
D: NA
V: TRBV21-1
J: TRBJ2-6
CDR3: ASSKAGTGSGANVLT

size: NA
D: TRBD2
V: TRBV11-2
J: TRBJ2-1
CDR3: ASSFRLADNEQF

size: NA
D: NA
V: TRBV7-9
J: TRBJ1-1
CDR3: ASTGPLNTEAF

size: once
D: TRBD1
V: TRBV13
J: TRBJ1-1
CDR3: ASSNGTGIPEAF

size: NA
D: NA
V: TRBV27
J: TRBJ2-7
CDR3: ASSQYSTYEQY

size: NA
D: NA
V: TRBV9
J: TRBJ2-7
CDR3: ASSVEGGPTYEQY

size: once
D: TRBD1
V: TRBV12-5
J: TRBJ2-6
CDR3: ASGLGSGTAGANVLT

size: NA
D: NA
V: TRBV19
J: TRBJ2-7
CDR3: ASSIDFSGTVGYEQY

size: NA
D: NA
V: TRBV5-6
J: TRBJ1-2
CDR3: ASTIGGAESYGYT

size: once
D: TRBD1
V: TRBV6-5
J: TRBJ2-7
CDR3: ASSYSTPDRAQEQY

size: NA
D: TRBD1
V: TRBV27
J: TRBJ1-2
CDR3: ASSPGTGFYGYT

size: NA
D: NA
V: TRBV11-2
J: TRBJ1-1
CDR3: ASSPGAGLADTEAF

size: NA
D: NA
V: TRBV2
J: TRBJ2-7
CDR3: ASKRTENYEQY

size: NA
D: NA
V: TRBV28
J: TRBJ2-1
CDR3: ASSGGRHSSYNEQF

size: NA
D: NA
V: TRBV29-1
J: TRBJ2-2
CDR3: SVGRGRTGELF

size: NA
D: NA
V: TRBV19
J: TRBJ2-2
CDR3: ASAGSPNTGELF

size: NA
D: NA
V: TRBV5-1
J: TRBJ2-3
CDR3: ASSLLSDSTDTQY

size: NA
D: NA
V: TRBV15
J: TRBJ1-1
CDR3: ATSKGGNTEAF

size: NA
D: NA
V: TRBV7-9
J: TRBJ1-4
CDR3: ASSPTLGKSNEKLF

size: NA
D: NA
V: TRBV15
J: TRBJ2-7
CDR3: ATSPGSYEQY

size: NA
D: TRBD2
V: TRBV10-2
J: TRBJ2-7
CDR3: ASSLSGAPYEQY

size: NA
D: NA
V: TRBV27
J: TRBJ1-2
CDR3: ASSFGPGWFGYT

size: NA
D: TRBD2
V: TRBV9
J: TRBJ2-7
CDR3: ASRGEGHEQY

size: NA
D: TRBD2
V: TRBV5-1
J: TRBJ2-1
CDR3: ASSPGRGSMDEQF

size: NA
D: NA
V: TRBV29-1
J: TRBJ1-1
CDR3: SVVPTNTEAF

size: NA
D: TRBD1
V: TRBV27
J: TRBJ1-5
CDR3: ASSLSTGSNQPQH

size: NA
D: NA
V: TRBV27
J: TRBJ2-5
CDR3: ASSTPPLGETQY

size: NA
D: NA
V: TRBV13
J: TRBJ1-1
CDR3: ASSLGPDPNTEAF

size: NA
D: TRBD2
V: TRBV27
J: TRBJ2-7
CDR3: ASSFRTSGSSEQY

size: once
D: TRBD1
V: TRBV11-2
J: TRBJ2-7
CDR3: ASSFGQGWYEQY

size: NA
D: NA
V: TRBV9
J: TRBJ2-6
CDR3: ASSVDDGEISGANVLT

size: once
D: TRBD2
V: TRBV5-1
J: TRBJ2-5
CDR3: ASSPDLREGEKETQY

size: NA
D: NA
V: TRBV9
J: TRBJ2-5
CDR3: ASSVSGETQY

size: NA
D: TRBD1
V: TRBV15
J: TRBJ1-5
CDR3: ATSGDRDRVRNQPQH

size: NA
D: TRBD2
V: TRBV19
J: TRBJ2-1
CDR3: ASSWTSGLSYNEQF

size: NA
D: TRBD1
V: TRBV28
J: TRBJ1-2
CDR3: ASRVAPGGDYGYT

size: NA
D: TRBD2
V: TRBV5-4
J: TRBJ2-2
CDR3: ASEFGPPGREDTGELF

size: once
D: NA
V: TRBV29-1
J: TRBJ2-7
CDR3: SVELSGPSYEQY

size: once
D: TRBD2
V: TRBV27
J: TRBJ2-5
CDR3: ASRAGTSGSIGETQY

size: NA
D: NA
V: TRBV7-2
J: TRBJ1-6
CDR3: ASSLYNSPLH

size: NA
D: TRBD2
V: TRBV27
J: TRBJ2-1
CDR3: ASKLAGQYNEQF

size: NA
D: TRBD1
V: TRBV11-2
J: TRBJ2-7
CDR3: ASSPGTGLYEQY

size: NA
D: TRBD1
V: TRBV28
J: TRBJ2-7
CDR3: ASSLGQGAAEQY

size: once
D: TRBD2
V: TRBV9
J: TRBJ2-3
CDR3: ASSVGGGPDTQY

size: once
D: TRBD2
V: TRBV5-6
J: TRBJ2-1
CDR3: ASIRTSGRDNEQF

size: NA
D: TRBD2
V: TRBV27
J: TRBJ2-7
CDR3: ASGLAGSYEQY